This T cell receptor beta chain stems from a study of T cells after yellow fever vaccination. Study details: Each low-cell-number fraction was prepared by means of SMART-Seq v4 Ultra Low Input. Study observations and caveats: The booster saw the reappearance of most primary-vaccination clones (approximately 96% CD4, around 90% CD8).

J was trimmed by 5 bases and V by 5 bases; bases with no gene match: 12. CDR1 is MDHEN, CDR2 SYDVKM, per germline. The CDR3 is 16 amino acids. Researchers made TCR cDNA using 5'RACE template switching, and this step added a universal primer site and UMIs. TCRdb reprocessed the 5' RACE reads with MiXCR, giving one entry per CDR3 protein. The data show 300,000 to 400,000 distinct CDR3 sequences, roughly 8.7% seen once. This clonotype turned up a few times. The antigen is not known. The genes are TRBV28 and TRBJ1-2, with 9 nucleotides matching TRBD1. The specimen comprised PBMCs, sampled on the day of the first yellow fever vaccination. This TCR was recovered from a man between 18 and 35 years old who received the YFV17D yellow fever vaccine. The CDR3 here is CASSPLDRTGEYGYTF. The CDR3 DNA is TGTGCCAGCAGTCCCCTCGACCGGACAGGGGAGTATGGCTACACCTTC.